This section outlines one T cell receptor (beta chain) sequence together with its context. The source of the sample is a study of blood T cell repertoires in COVID-19. Study in general: Samples taken during acute and convalescent COVID-19 were collected in the United States, Italy and Spain. PBMCs, B-cell-depleted T cells, or T cells were the source of the cDNA or gDNA that made up the material.

Germline values: CDR1 KGHSH, CDR2 LQKENI. V was clipped by 5 bases and J by 5 bases; unmatched bases: 5. This CDR3 comprises 14 residues. In the original analysis: Reference gene primers were amplified, and this amplification served to estimate nucleated cell counts. TCRdb keeps only in-frame clones here, not all; method: immunoSEQ multiplex PCR. V and J calls and clone size are as listed in that table; D and trimming were resolved from the DNA. The sample has about 67,000 clones, more than 75% seen once; the top ten hold 6.5% to 8.5%. The origin of this receptor is a man between 50 and 59 years old with active COVID-19. Sequenced input: peripheral blood. The chain links TRBV18 to TRBJ2-5; the match to TRBD1 covers 10 bases. CDR3 sequence: CASSLSGQGETQYF. CDR3 nucleotides: TGTGCCAGCTCATTATCGGGACAGGGGGAGACCCAGTACTTC.